Reported below is one T cell receptor beta chain. Its antigen is unknown. V shed 8 bases and J 2 bases; nucleotides not matched to a gene: 6. This CDR3 has 13 amino acids. CDR1 is SEHNR and CDR2 is FQNEAQ in the germline V gene (reference sequence). The data derive from a study of OX40 agonist ivuxolimab in advanced cancers. About the research overall: Checkpoint inhibitors had been given previously to roughly 40% of patients. Whole-study findings and limits: More expanded clones were found, on average, in CD8+ than in CD4+ T cells. Clonal expansion from baseline to week 6 occurred in both CD4+ and CD8+ T cells.

Patients had blood sampled at baseline and again on cycle 4 day 1 and cycle 7 day 1. The method was immunoSEQ multiplex PCR; TCRdb's version includes in-frame clones alone and lacks a portion of them. Of tens of thousands of clones in the sample, 80% to 95% were seen once. The sequences come from CD4+ or CD8+ T cells sorted from blood, collected in a trial of the OX40 agonist ivuxolimab. The chain joins TRBV7-9 to TRBJ2-7, with 7 bases matching TRBD2. This clonotype was obtained from an adult with an advanced solid tumor such as melanoma, head and neck, liver or kidney cancer. CDR3 region: CASGVAGTYEQYF. The CDR3 DNA follows: TGTGCCAGCGGGGTAGCGGGTACCTACGAGCAGTACTTC.